This passage covers 20 T cell receptor beta chains from one sample sequenced in a study of cytomegalovirus exposure and HLA in healthy donors (dated by TCRdb to 2016 to 2017). The library relied on the immunoSEQ multiplex PCR assay. For the multiplex PCR, a mixture combining 60 forward primers for TCR Vbeta segments and 13 reverse primers for TCR Jbeta segments was used. TCRdb mirrors the immuneACCESS table, restricted to in-frame sequences. Some clones are absent from its copies; in checked studies, under half trace to an unresolved V gene, and the reason for the others is unknown. The table for this sample shows approximately 45,000 clones. Approximately 8.8% of the sample is in the top ten clones. The sample comprised PBMCs. These receptor sequences come from a male donor in good health and CMV-seronegative.

The V call is TRBV6-5, the J call TRBJ2-4; possible D gene TRBD1, 6 bases. This CDR3 is built from 13 residues. V was pared by 6 bases and J by 8 bases, with 14 bases between. Germline CDR1 is MNHEY and CDR2 is SVGAGI. CDR3 bases: TGTGCCAGCAGGCGAAAGGGGGTTTACATTCAGTACTTC. It codes for CASRRKGVYIQYF.

As DNA, the CDR3 is TGTGCCAGCAGCCCCAAAGGGACTAGCGGGAGAATTAATGAGCAGTTCTTC. It translates to CASSPKGTSGRINEQFF. The chain couples TRBV7-9 to TRBJ2-1; the match to TRBD2 covers 14 bases. Germline V CDR1 and CDR2: SEHNR, FQNEAQ (reference sequence). The CDR3 is 17 amino acids. The V segment lost 5 bases and the J segment 7 bases; nucleotides outside the gene matches: 10.

The V call is TRBV25-1, the J call TRBJ2-5; TRBD1 is a possible D gene (6 bases). The germline gives CDR1 MGHDK, CDR2 SYGVNS. There are 14 residues in the CDR3. V lost 5 bases, J lost 1 base, and 11 bases lay in between. The CDR3 loop reads CASSLPGAQETQYF. CDR3 nucleotide sequence: TGTGCCAGCAGTCTGCCAGGGGCCCAAGAGACCCAGTACTTC.

This chain uses TRBV5-1 with TRBJ2-7; 8 bases map to TRBD2. This CDR3 comprises 18 residues. CDR1 is SGHRS and CDR2 is YFSETQ in the germline V gene. J lost 3 bases, V lost 0 bases, and 14 bases had no gene match. Here the CDR3 reads CASSLEFARGLVDYEQYF. The DNA for the CDR3 is TGCGCCAGCAGCTTGGAATTCGCCAGGGGACTAGTCGACTACGAGCAGTACTTC.

CDR3 protein: CSVQTSGSGETQYF. The DNA for the CDR3 is TGCAGCGTGCAGACTAGCGGGAGTGGGGAGACCCAGTACTTC. The chain couples TRBV29-1 to TRBJ2-5, with 12 bases that match TRBD2. CDR3 length equals 14 residues. V trimming: 6 bases; J trimming: 5 bases; junction bases outside the gene matches: 7. The germline V gene encodes CDR1 SQVTM and CDR2 ANQGSEA.

The rearrangement uses TRBV15 and TRBJ2-2; D unclear. CDR3 length: 15 residues. V was cut by 3 bases and J by 3 bases, with 11 bases left in between. Germline V CDR1 and CDR2: LNHNV, YYDKDF (reference sequence). The CDR3 here is CATSRSAGDTGELFF. In DNA, the CDR3 is TGTGCCACCAGCAGGTCGGCTGGAGACACCGGGGAGCTGTTTTTT.

V and J are TRBV5-1 and TRBJ2-1; a weak D match, TRBD2 (5 bases). Per germline, CDR1 SGHRS and CDR2 YFSETQ. Trimming removed 1 base at V and 6 bases at J, with 17 bases between. The CDR3 consists of 16 residues. The CDR3, as DNA: TGCGCCAGCAGCTTGACCCGACCCATCCGGGGCAATGAGCAGTTCTTC. Translating it yields CASSLTRPIRGNEQFF.

J is TRBJ2-7 and V is TRBV5-1; 10 bases align to TRBD1. V trimming: 4 bases; J trimming: 2 bases; junction bases outside the gene matches: 3. The CDR3 loop spans 14 amino acids. Germline values: CDR1 SGHRS, CDR2 YFSETQ. CDR3 nucleotide sequence: TGCGCCAGCAGCCGGACAGGGGGGGCCTACGAGCAGTACTTC. Its protein is CASSRTGGAYEQYF.

This chain uses TRBV5-1 with TRBJ2-7, with TRBD1 as a possible D gene (5 bases). Trimming removed 4 bases at V and 2 bases at J, with 16 bases between. CDR1 and CDR2 from the germline V gene are SGHRS and YFSETQ. CDR3 length equals 15 residues. DNA for the CDR3: TGCGCCAGCAGCCCATTACCGACAGTCGCCTACGAGCAGTACTTC. Its protein product is CASSPLPTVAYEQYF.

The V and J genes are TRBV19 and TRBJ2-1; D is possibly TRBD2 (6 bases). Germline CDR1 reads LNHDA; CDR2 reads SQIVND (reference sequence). The V and J ends lost 6 bases and 4 bases respectively, with 16 bases between them. CDR3 length: 15 residues. The chain's CDR3 is CASRRDHTLYNEQFF. CDR3 DNA: TGTGCCAGTAGGCGGGACCATACTCTTTACAATGAGCAGTTCTTC.

The chain recombines TRBV7-2 with TRBJ2-3, with D unclear. V shed 3 bases and J shed 5 bases, with 3 bases lying between them. This CDR3 is built from 11 residues. Germline values: CDR1 SGHTA, CDR2 FQGNSA. CDR3 amino acids: CASSFVDTQYF. CDR3 DNA: TGTGCCAGCAGCTTCGTAGATACGCAGTATTTT.

The CDR3 sequence is CASSLVTGFNNEQFF. The CDR3 DNA sequence: TGTGCCAGCAGCTTAGTGACAGGGTTCAACAATGAGCAGTTCTTC. The chain carries TRBV11-2 and TRBJ2-1; 7 nucleotides align to TRBD1. With V trimmed by 1 base and J by 5 bases, 5 bases remained unmatched. The CDR3 is 15 residues long. Germline lookup yields CDR1 SGHAT and CDR2 FQNNGV.

V and J are TRBV4-3 and TRBJ1-3; 7 nucleotides agree with TRBD1. CDR1 and CDR2 (germline): LGHNA, YSLEER. J was trimmed by 1 base and V by 4 bases; bases with no gene match: 4. This CDR3 has 15 residues. The CDR3 bases are TGCGCCAGCAGCCCGGGACAGTTGTCTGGAAACACCATATATTTT. As protein: CASSPGQLSGNTIYF.

The J gene is TRBJ1-2, the V gene TRBV18, with a possible D match to TRBD1 (5 bases). The CDR3 is 13 residues long. Germline V CDR1 and CDR2: KGHSH, LQKENI. Trimming cost V 6 bases and J 3 bases, with 11 bases left between them. CDR3 nucleotide sequence: TGTGCCAGCTCGCTCGGGGGTGACTATGGCTACACCTTC. Translating it yields CASSLGGDYGYTF.

The rearrangement uses TRBV10-1 and TRBJ2-3, with a weak D call TRBD2 (5 bases). Germline CDR1 reads WNHNN; CDR2 reads SYGVQD (reference sequence). CDR3 length: 12 residues. Trimming took off 8 bases at V and 4 bases at J, with 10 bases between the two ends. The CDR3 DNA reads TGCGCCAGCCCCGGGAAATCAGATACGCAGTATTTT. Encoded protein: CASPGKSDTQYF.

The genes are TRBV9 and TRBJ1-3; 7 bases line up with TRBD1. CDR3 length: 14 amino acids. CDR1 and CDR2 from the germline V gene are SGDLS and YYNGEE. The trim removed 5 bases at V and 1 base at J, leaving 3 bases unmatched. The DNA of the CDR3 is TGTGCCAGCAGGACAGGGACTTCTGGAAACACCATATATTTT. It encodes CASRTGTSGNTIYF.

The chain is built from TRBV7-2 and TRBJ2-1, with D possibly matching TRBD2 (5 bases). The CDR3 is made up of 17 amino acids. V lost 4 bases and J lost 0, with 16 bases in between. CDR1 and CDR2 from the germline V gene are SGHTA and FQGNSA. The CDR3 is CASSSRWAGFSYNEQFF. CDR3 nucleotide sequence: TGTGCCAGCAGCTCGAGGTGGGCGGGCTTCTCCTACAATGAGCAGTTCTTC.

The CDR3 DNA follows: TGTGCCAGCAGCTTTCAGGGGGCAGGCTATGGCTACACCTTC. The encoded protein is CASSFQGAGYGYTF. The V call is TRBV7-2, the J call TRBJ1-2; TRBD1 agrees at 8 bases. The length of the CDR3 is 14 residues. Trimming took 3 bases from V and 4 from J; bases not matched to a gene: 4. Germline V lookup: CDR1 SGHTA, CDR2 FQGNSA.

The chain has TRBV7-3 and TRBJ2-2; the D gene is possibly TRBD2 (5 bases). Germline CDR1 and CDR2: SGHTA and FQGTGA. This CDR3 spans 18 amino acids. V was trimmed by 4 bases and J by 0 bases, leaving 18 bases between them. The CDR3 sequence is CASSSRAADYSNTGELFF. In nucleotides, the CDR3 is TGTGCCAGCAGCTCAAGAGCCGCCGACTACTCGAACACCGGGGAGCTGTTTTTT.

The rearrangement joins TRBV28 to TRBJ2-7, with D perhaps matching TRBD2 (5 bases). Between the trimmed V and J ends, which lost 5 bases and 2 bases, there was a span of 13 bases. The germline CDR1 and CDR2 sequences are MDHEN and SYDVKM. The CDR3 contains 14 residues. Here the CDR3 DNA reads TGTGCCAGCAGTGGGGAGTCCTTCACCTACGAGCAGTACTTC. Translating gives CASSGESFTYEQYF.